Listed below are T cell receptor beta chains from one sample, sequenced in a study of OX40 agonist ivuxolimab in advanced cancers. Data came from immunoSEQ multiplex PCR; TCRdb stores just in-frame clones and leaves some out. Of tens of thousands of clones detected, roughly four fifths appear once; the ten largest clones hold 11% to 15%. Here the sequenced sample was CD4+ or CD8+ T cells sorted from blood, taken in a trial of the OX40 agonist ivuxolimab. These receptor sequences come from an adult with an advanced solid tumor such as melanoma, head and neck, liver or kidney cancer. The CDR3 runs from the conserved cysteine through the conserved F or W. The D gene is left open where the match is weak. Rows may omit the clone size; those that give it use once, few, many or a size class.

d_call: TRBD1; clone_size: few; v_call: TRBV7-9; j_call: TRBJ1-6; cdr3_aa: CASSSGQGNSPLHF; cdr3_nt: TGTGCCAGCAGCTCGGGACAGGGCAATTCACCCCTCCACTTT
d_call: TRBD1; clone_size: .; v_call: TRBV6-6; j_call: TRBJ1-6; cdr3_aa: CASIFRDRGDSPLHF; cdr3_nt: TGTGCCAGCATTTTCCGGGACAGGGGTGATTCACCCCTCCACTTT
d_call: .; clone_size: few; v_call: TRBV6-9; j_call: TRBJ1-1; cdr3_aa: CASSYNGQLHEAFF; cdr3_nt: TGTGCCAGCAGTTACAACGGACAACTACATGAAGCTTTCTTT
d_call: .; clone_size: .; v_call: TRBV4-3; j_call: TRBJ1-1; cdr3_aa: CASSRGSEAFF; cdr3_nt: TGCGCCAGCAGCCGGGGTTCTGAAGCTTTCTTT
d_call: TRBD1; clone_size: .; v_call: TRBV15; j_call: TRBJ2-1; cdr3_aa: CATGGQGEGNEQFF; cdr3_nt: TGTGCCACCGGAGGACAGGGAGAGGGCAATGAGCAGTTCTTC
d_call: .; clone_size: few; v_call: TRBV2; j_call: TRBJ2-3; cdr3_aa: CASSEGPDTQYF; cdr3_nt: TGTGCCAGCAGTGAAGGACCAGATACGCAGTATTTT
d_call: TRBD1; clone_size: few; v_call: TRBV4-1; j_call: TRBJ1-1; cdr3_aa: CASSQGQSVAFF; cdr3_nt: TGCGCCAGCAGCCAGGGACAGAGTGTGGCTTTCTTT
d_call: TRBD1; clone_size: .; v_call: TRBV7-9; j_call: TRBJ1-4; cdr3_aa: CASSRDREYEKLFF; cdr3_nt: TGTGCCAGCAGCCGAGACAGGGAGTATGAAAAACTGTTTTTT
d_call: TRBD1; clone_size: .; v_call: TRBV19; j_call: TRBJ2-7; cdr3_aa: CATGTVNSYEQYF; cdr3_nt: TGTGCCACCGGGACAGTGAACTCCTACGAGCAGTACTTC
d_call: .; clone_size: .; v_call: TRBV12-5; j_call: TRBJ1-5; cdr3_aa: CASGRRQHNQPQHF; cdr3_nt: TGTGCTAGTGGCCGAAGACAACACAATCAGCCCCAGCATTTT
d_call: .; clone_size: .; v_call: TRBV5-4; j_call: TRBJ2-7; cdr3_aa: CASSSLYEQYF; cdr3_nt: TGTGCCAGCAGCTCCTTATACGAGCAGTACTTC
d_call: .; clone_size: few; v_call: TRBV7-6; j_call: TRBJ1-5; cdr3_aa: CASSLFGQPQHF; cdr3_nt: TGTGCCAGCAGCTTATTCGGTCAGCCCCAGCATTTT
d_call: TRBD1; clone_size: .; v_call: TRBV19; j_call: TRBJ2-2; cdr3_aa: CASTGGRTGELFF; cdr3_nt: TGTGCCAGCACAGGGGGGCGCACCGGGGAGCTGTTTTTT
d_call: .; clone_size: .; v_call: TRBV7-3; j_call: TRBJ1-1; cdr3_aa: CASSLVARGFTEAFF; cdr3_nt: TGTGCCAGCAGCTTAGTTGCGCGGGGATTCACTGAAGCTTTCTTT
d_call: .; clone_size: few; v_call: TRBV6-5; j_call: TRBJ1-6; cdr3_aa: CASSYLQGGNSPLHF; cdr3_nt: TGTGCCAGCAGTTACCTTCAGGGCGGTAATTCACCCCTCCACTTT
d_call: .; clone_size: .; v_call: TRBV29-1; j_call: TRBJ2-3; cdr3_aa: CSVEVGGGAGDTQYF; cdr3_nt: TGCAGCGTTGAAGTCGGCGGGGGCGCCGGAGATACGCAGTATTTT
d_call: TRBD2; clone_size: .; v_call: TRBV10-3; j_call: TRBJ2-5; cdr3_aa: CAISESSGGFRETQYF; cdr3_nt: TGTGCCATCAGTGAGTCGAGCGGGGGGTTTCGAGAGACCCAGTACTTC
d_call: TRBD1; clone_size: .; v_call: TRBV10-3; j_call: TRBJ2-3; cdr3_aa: CATGEGGTGRTDTQYF; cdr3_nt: TGTGCCACTGGGGAAGGTGGGACAGGGCGCACAGATACGCAGTATTTT
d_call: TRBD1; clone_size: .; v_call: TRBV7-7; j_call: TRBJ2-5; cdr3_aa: CASARGDRDIETQYF; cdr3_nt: TGTGCTAGCGCGAGGGGGGACAGGGATATTGAGACCCAGTACTTC
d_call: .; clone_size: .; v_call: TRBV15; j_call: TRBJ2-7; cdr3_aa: CATSREGVTYEQYF; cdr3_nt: TGTGCCACCAGCAGAGAGGGCGTGACCTACGAGCAGTACTTC
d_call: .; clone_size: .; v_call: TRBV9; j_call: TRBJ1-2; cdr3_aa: CASSDLRDGYTF; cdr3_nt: TGTGCCAGCAGCGACCTCAGAGATGGCTACACCTTC
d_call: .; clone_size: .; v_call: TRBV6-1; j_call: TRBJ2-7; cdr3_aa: CASSDPYEQYF; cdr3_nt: TGTGCCAGCAGTGACCCGTACGAGCAGTACTTC
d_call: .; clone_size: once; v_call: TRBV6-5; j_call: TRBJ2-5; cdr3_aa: CASSYGEGALEETQYF; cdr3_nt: TGTGCCAGCAGTTACGGGGAGGGGGCCTTGGAGGAGACCCAGTACTTC
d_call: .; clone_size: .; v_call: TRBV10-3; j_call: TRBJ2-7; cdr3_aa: CAITENSAYEQYF; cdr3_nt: TGTGCCATCACTGAGAACAGTGCCTACGAGCAGTACTTC
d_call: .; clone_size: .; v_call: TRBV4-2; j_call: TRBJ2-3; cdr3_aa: CASSFGTDTQYF; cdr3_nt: TGTGCCAGCAGCTTCGGCACAGATACGCAGTATTTT
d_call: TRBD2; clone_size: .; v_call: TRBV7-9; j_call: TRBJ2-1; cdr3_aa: CASSLASAGVAYNEQFF; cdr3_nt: TGTGCCAGCAGCTTAGCGTCGGCGGGGGTTGCCTACAATGAGCAGTTCTTC
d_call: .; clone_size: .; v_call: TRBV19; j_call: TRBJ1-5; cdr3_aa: CASSRTPLNQPQHF; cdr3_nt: TGTGCCAGTAGTCGGACCCCGCTAAATCAGCCCCAGCATTTT
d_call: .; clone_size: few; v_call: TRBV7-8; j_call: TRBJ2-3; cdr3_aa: CASSLFGGPSTDTQYF; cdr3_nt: TGTGCCAGCAGCTTATTCGGGGGCCCTAGCACAGATACGCAGTATTTT
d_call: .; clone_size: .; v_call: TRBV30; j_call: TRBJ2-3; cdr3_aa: CAWDSGLADTQYF; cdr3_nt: TGTGCCTGGGACTCGGGGTTGGCAGATACGCAGTATTTT
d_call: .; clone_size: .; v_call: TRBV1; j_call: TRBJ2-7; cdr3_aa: CTSPERGYEQYF; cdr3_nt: TGCACCAGCCCCGAGCGGGGTTACGAGCAGTACTTC
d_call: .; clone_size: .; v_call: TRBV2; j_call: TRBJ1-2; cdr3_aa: CASSDRDPYGYTF; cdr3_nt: TGTGCCAGCAGTGACAGGGATCCTTATGGCTACACCTTC
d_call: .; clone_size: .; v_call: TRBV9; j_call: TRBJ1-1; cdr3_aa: CASSVVDFPNTEAFF; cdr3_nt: TGTGCCAGCAGCGTAGTGGACTTTCCGAACACTGAAGCTTTCTTT
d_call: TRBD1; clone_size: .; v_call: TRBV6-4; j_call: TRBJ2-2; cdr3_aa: CASSYGTGATGELFF; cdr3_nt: TGTGCCAGCAGTTATGGGACAGGGGCCACCGGGGAGCTGTTTTTT